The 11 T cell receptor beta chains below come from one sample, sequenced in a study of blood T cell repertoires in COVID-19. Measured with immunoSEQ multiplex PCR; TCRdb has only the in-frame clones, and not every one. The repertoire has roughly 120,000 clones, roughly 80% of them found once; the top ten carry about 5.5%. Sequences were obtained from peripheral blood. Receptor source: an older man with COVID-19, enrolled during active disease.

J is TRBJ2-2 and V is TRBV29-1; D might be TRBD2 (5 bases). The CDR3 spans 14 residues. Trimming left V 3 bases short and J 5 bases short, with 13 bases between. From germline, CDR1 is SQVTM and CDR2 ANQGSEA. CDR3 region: CSVDNRGRTGELFF. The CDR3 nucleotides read TGCAGCGTTGATAATCGGGGTAGGACCGGGGAGCTGTTTTTT.

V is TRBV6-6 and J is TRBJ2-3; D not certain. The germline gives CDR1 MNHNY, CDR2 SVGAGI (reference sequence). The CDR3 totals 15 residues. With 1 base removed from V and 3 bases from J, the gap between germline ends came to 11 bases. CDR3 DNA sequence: TGTGCCAGCAGTTACTACGGAGCTGTAACAGATACGCAGTATTTT. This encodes CASSYYGAVTDTQYF.

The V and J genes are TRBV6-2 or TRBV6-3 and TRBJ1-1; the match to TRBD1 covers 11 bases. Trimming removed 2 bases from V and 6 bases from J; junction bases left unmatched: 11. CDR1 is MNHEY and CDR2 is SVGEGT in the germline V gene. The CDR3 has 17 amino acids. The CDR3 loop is CASSYLRDRGFLAEAFF. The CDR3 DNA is TGTGCCAGCAGTTACCTCCGGGACAGGGGGTTTCTTGCTGAAGCTTTCTTT.

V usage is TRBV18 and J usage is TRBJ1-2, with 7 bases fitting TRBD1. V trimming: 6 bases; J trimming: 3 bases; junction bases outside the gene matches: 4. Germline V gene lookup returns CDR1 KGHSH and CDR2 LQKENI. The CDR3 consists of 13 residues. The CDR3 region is CASSEGTDYGYTF. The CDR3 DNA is TGTGCCAGCTCGGAAGGGACAGACTATGGCTACACCTTC.

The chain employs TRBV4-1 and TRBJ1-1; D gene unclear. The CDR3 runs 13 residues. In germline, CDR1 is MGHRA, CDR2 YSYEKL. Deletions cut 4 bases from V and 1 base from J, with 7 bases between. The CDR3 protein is CASSRNTNTEAFF. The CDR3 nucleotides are TGCGCCAGCAGCCGCAACACGAACACTGAAGCTTTCTTT.

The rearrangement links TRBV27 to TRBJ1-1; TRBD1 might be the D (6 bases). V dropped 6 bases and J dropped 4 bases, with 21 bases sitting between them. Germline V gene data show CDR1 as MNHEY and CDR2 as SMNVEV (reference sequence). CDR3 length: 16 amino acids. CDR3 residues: CASRLDLGGAVTEAFF. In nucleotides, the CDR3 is TGTGCCAGCAGATTAGACCTGGGGGGGGCGGTCACTGAAGCTTTCTTT.

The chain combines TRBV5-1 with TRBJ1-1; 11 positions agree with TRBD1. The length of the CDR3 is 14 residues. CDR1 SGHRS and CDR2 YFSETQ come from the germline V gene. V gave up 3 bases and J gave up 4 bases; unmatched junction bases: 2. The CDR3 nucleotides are TGCGCCAGCAGCTGGACAGGGGGCAGCACTGAAGCTTTCTTT. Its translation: CASSWTGGSTEAFF.

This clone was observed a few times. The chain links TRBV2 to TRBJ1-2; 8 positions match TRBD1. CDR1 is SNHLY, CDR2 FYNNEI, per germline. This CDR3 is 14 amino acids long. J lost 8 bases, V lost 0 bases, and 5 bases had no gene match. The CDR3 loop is CASSEASGGIGYTF. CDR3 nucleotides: TGTGCCAGCAGTGAAGCCTCAGGGGGCATAGGCTACACCTTC.

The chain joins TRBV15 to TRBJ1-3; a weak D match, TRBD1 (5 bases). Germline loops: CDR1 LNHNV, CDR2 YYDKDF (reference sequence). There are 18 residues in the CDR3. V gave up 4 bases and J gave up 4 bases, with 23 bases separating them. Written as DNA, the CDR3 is TGTGCCACCAGCACTGGGGGGTCAAGGGACTTACGGGGAAACACCATATATTTT. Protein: CATSTGGSRDLRGNTIYF.

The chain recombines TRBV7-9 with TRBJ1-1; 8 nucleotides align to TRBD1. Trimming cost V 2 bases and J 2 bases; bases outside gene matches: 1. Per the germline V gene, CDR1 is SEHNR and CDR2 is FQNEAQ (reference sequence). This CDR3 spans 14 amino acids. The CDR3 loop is CASSLSGGNTEAFF. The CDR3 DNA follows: TGTGCCAGCAGCTTATCAGGGGGCAACACTGAAGCTTTCTTT.

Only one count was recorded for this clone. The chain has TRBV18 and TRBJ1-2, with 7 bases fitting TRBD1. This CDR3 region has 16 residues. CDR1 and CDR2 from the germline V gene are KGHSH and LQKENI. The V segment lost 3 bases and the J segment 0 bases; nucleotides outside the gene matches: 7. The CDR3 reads CASSPAGTATNYGYTF. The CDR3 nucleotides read TGTGCCAGCTCACCCGCCGGGACAGCAACTAACTATGGCTACACCTTC.